This T cell receptor (beta chain) was documented in a study of T cell responses to AZD1222 COVID-19 vaccine. The study's findings and limits: Per reports, nearly half of all spike-specific TCRs target regions that are unmutated in variants.

CDR3 length: 15 residues. From germline, CDR1 is SEHNR and CDR2 FQNEAQ (reference sequence). V lost 5 bases, J lost 7 bases, and 17 bases lay in between. Profiled with immunoSEQ multiplex PCR; TCRdb holds only in-frame clones, not every one. The table lists about 92,000 clones, about 89% of them singletons, with 7.5% in the top ten. A note on this clone: The antigen is not known.

The source was peripheral blood, collected on day 0 of AZD1222 vaccination. The rearrangement joins TRBV7-9 to TRBJ1-4, with D hard to call. This clonotype was sampled from an adult in good health. The DNA of the CDR3 is TGTGCCAGCAGCGTGAGGCGGGCCCAGAGTGAAAAACTGTTTTTT. This encodes CASSVRRAQSEKLFF.